Presented here are 7 T cell receptor beta chains from one specimen sequenced in a study of T cells in Graves' hyperthyroidism and ophthalmopathy. RNA transcripts yielded amplified TCR beta CDR3 regions. The HTBI primer set drove a first-round RT-PCR of the TCR CDR3. TCRdb ran MiXCR on the multiplex PCR reads and lists one entry per CDR3 protein. The sample records around 600,000 distinct CDR3 sequences, approximately 15% being singletons. Sequencing was carried out using blood. Receptors were obtained from a woman between 18 and 29 years old with Graves' ophthalmopathy.

This clonotype showed up many times. The V call is TRBV10-3, the J call TRBJ2-7; the match to TRBD2 covers 14 bases. The CDR3 covers 19 residues. V lost 0 bases and J lost 2; bases outside the gene matches: 9. The germline gives CDR1 ENHRY, CDR2 SYGVKD. The CDR3 DNA reads TGTGCCATCAGTGAGTCTACCGGGACTAGCGGGGGACCCGCCTACGAGCAGTACTTC. As protein: CAISESTGTSGGPAYEQYF.

The chain employs TRBV29-1 and TRBJ2-2; 10 bases line up with TRBD1. The CDR3 covers 14 residues. J was trimmed by 5 bases and V by 4 bases; bases with no gene match: 4. CDR1 is SQVTM and CDR2 is ANQGSEA in the germline V gene. CDR3 nucleotides: TGCAGCGTTGGACAGGGGGCATTAACCGGGGAGCTGTTTTTT. This gives the protein CSVGQGALTGELFF.

Many counts were recorded for this clonotype. The chain uses TRBV10-3 and TRBJ2-1; maybe TRBD1 (5 bases). Trimming removed 8 bases from V and 5 bases from J, with 10 bases in between. CDR1 and CDR2 (germline): ENHRY, SYGVKD. CDR3 size: 12 residues. CDR3 loop: CAIETDNNEQFF. CDR3 DNA: TGTGCCATCGAGACGGACAACAATGAGCAGTTCTTC.

The chain joins TRBV10-3 to TRBJ2-3; unclear D gene. This CDR3 contains 15 residues. The V gene lost 0 bases and the J gene lost 3 bases, with 10 bases spanning the gap. Germline assignment: CDR1 ENHRY and CDR2 SYGVKD. The DNA of the CDR3 is TGTGCCATCAGTGAGTCGAAGATGAGAACAGATACGCAGTATTTT. Protein sequence: CAISESKMRTDTQYF.

This clonotype was counted only a few times. J is TRBJ1-1 and V is TRBV29-1; perhaps TRBD1 as D (5 bases). Germline V CDR1 and CDR2: SQVTM, ANQGSEA. The CDR3 contains 12 residues. The CDR3 loop is CNAMGDVTEAFF. The CDR3 coding sequence is TGCAACGCCATGGGGGATGTGACTGAAGCTTTCTTT.

For this clonotype: This may arise from a read error, as a much more abundant clone is one base away. The CDR3 end shows no conserved phenylalanine or tryptophan, and so a read error is likely. The chain uses TRBV6-2 or TRBV6-3 and TRBJ2-7; 8 bases fit TRBD1. Germline lookup yields CDR1 MNHEY and CDR2 SVGEGT. This CDR3 has 15 residues. After removal of 2 bases from V and 5 bases from J, the junction contained 8 bases not matched to a gene. This chain's CDR3 is CASSYRDRRRDEQYL. As DNA, the CDR3 is TGTGCCAGCAGTTACCGGGACAGGAGAAGGGACGAGCAGTACCTC.

Details on this clonotype: Just one base apart from a much larger clone, this may be a read error. The chain is built from TRBV5-8 and TRBJ1-2; D remains unclear. The CDR3 runs to 16 residues. Trimming removed 4 bases at V and 4 bases at J, with 20 bases between. The germline gives CDR1 SGHTS, CDR2 YDEGEE. The CDR3 spells CASSDRAAPWGYGYTF. The CDR3 DNA reads TGTGCCAGCAGCGACCGGGCAGCCCCGTGGGGCTATGGCTACACCTTC.